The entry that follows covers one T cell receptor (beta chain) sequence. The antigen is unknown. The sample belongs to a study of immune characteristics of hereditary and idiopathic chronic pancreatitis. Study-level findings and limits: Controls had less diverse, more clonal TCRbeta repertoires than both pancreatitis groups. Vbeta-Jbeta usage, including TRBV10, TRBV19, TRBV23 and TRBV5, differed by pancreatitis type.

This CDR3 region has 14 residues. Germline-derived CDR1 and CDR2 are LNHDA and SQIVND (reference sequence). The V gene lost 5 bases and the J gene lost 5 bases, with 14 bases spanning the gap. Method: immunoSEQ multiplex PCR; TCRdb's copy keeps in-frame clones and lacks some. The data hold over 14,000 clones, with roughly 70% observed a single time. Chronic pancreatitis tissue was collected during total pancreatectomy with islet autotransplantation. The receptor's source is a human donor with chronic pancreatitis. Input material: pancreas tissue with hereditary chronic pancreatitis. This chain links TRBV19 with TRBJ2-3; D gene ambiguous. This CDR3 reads CASSPTTYGDTQYF. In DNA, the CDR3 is TGTGCCAGTAGTCCCACTACCTACGGAGATACGCAGTATTTT.